Here is one T cell receptor beta chain with its context. The authors used template switching to add a universal primer site and gave cDNA unique molecular identifiers. Each CDR3 protein is one row after TCRdb ran MiXCR on the 5' RACE reads. The data contain roughly 700,000 distinct CDR3 sequences, under 9% of them seen just once; the ten biggest clones take up about 0.98%. The sample belongs to a study of identical twins. These data are also associated with another study on yellow fever vaccine responses in identical twins. That work adds: Twins' vaccine T cell responses reportedly seemed partly convergent and partly personalized.

This receptor was identified in a woman under 30 in good health. The sequenced material came from PBMCs.

CDR3: CASSQDYRGNTDTQYF. In DNA form, the CDR3 reads TGCGCCAGCAGCCAAGATTACAGGGGAAACACAGATACGCAGTATTTT. This chain uses TRBV4-3 with TRBJ2-3, with 7 bases lining up with TRBD1. The V and J ends lost 0 bases and 2 bases, in that order; junction bases with no gene match: 5. From germline, CDR1 is LGHNA and CDR2 YSLEER. CDR3 length: 16 residues.